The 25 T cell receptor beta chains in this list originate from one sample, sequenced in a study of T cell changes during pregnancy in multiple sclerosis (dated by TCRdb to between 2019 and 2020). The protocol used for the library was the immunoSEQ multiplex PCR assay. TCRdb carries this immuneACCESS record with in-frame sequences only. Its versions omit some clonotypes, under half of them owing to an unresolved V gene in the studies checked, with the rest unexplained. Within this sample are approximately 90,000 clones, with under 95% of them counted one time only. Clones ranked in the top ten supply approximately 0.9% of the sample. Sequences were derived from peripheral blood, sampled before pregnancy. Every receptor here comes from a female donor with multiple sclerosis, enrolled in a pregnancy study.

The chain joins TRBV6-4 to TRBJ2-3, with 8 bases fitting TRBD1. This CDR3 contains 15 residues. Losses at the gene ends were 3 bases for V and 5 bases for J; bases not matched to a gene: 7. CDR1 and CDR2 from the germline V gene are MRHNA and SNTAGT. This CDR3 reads CASSERTGSVDTQYF. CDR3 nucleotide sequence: TGTGCCAGCAGTGAAAGGACAGGGTCGGTAGATACGCAGTATTTT.

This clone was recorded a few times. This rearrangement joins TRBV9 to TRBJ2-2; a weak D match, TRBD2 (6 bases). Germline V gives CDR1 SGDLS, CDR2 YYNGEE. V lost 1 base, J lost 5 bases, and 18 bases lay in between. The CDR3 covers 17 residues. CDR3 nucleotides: TGTGCCAGCAGCGTATCCGGGAGACTTAGGTGGACCGGGGAGCTGTTTTTT. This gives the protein CASSVSGRLRWTGELFF.

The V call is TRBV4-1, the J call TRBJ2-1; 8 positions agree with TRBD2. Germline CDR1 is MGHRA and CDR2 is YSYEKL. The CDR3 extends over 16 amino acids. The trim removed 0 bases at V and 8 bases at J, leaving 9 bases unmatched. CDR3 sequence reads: CASSQDDGGAGDEQFF. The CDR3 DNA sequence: TGCGCCAGCAGCCAAGATGACGGGGGGGCCGGGGATGAGCAGTTCTTC.

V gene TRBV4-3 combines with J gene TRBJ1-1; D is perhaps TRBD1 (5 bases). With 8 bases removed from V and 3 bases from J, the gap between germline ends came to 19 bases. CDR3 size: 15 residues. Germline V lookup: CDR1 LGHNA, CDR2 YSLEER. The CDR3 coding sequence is TGCGCCAGCCGCCTCGTTAGGGCGGGGGACACTGAAGCTTTCTTT. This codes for CASRLVRAGDTEAFF.

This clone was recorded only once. The CDR3 here is CASRGTGNEKLFF. CDR3 DNA: TGTGCCAGCAGGGGGACAGGGAATGAAAAACTGTTTTTT. The chain links TRBV6-1 to TRBJ1-4; 9 bases line up with TRBD1. In germline, CDR1 is MNHNS, CDR2 SASEGT. J was trimmed by 5 bases and V by 6 bases; bases with no gene match: 1. The length of the CDR3 is 13 residues.

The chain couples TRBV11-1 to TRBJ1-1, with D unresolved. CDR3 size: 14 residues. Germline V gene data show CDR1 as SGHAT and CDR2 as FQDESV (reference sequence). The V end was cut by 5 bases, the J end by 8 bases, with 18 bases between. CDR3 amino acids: CASSDRGDGIEAFF. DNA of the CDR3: TGTGCCAGCAGCGACCGGGGAGACGGTATCGAAGCTTTCTTT.

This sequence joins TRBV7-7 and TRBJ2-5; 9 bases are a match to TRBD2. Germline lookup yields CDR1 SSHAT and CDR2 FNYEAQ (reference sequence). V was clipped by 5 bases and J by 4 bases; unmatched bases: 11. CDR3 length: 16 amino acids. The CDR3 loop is CASSPSGGGAGETQYF. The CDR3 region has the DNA TGTGCCAGCAGCCCCTCGGGCGGGGGGGCGGGAGAGACCCAGTACTTC.

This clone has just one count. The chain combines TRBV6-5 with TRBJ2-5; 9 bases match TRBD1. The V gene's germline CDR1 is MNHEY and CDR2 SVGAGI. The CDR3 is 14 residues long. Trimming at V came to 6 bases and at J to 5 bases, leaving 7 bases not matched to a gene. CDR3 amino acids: CASRTTGGPETQYF. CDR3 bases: TGTGCCAGCAGAACTACAGGGGGCCCCGAGACCCAGTACTTC.

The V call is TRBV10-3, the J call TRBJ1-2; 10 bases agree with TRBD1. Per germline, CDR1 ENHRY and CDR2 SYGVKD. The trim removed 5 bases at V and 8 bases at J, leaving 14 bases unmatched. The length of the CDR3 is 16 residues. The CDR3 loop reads CAISTASGTGEAGYTF. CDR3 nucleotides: TGTGCCATCAGTACCGCCTCGGGGACAGGGGAAGCGGGCTACACCTTC.

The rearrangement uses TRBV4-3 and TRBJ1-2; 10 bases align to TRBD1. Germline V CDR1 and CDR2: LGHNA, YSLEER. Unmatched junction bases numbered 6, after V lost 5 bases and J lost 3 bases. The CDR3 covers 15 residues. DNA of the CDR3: TGCGCCAGCAGCGTCCGGGACAGGGGATACTATGGCTACACCTTC. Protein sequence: CASSVRDRGYYGYTF.

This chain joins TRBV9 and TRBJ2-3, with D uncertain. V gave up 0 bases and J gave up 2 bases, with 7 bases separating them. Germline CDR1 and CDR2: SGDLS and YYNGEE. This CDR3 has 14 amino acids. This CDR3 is CASSVGSFTDTQYF. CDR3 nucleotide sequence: TGTGCCAGCAGCGTAGGGAGTTTCACAGATACGCAGTATTTT.

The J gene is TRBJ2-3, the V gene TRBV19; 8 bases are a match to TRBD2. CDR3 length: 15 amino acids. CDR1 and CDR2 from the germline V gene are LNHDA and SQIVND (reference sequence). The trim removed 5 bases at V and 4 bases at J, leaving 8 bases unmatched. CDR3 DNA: TGTGCCAGTAGTTCCGTAACGGGAGGGCCAGATACGCAGTATTTT. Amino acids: CASSSVTGGPDTQYF.

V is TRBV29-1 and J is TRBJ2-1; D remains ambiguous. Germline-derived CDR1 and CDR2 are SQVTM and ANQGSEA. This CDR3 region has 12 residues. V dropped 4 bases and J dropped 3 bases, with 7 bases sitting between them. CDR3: CSVARGYNEQFF. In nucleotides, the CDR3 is TGCAGCGTTGCGCGAGGCTACAATGAGCAGTTCTTC.

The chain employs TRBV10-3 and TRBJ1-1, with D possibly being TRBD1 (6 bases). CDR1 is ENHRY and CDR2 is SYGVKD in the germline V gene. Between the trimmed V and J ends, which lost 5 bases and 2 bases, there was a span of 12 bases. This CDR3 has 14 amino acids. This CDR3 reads CAISQGLGNTEAFF. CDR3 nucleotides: TGTGCCATCAGTCAGGGGCTAGGAAACACTGAAGCTTTCTTT.

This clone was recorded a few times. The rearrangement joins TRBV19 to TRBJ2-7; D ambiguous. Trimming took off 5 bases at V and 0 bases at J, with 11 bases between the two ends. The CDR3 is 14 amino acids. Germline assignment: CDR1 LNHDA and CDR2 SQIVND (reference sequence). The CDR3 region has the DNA TGTGCCAGTAGTGTGGCGGATAGCTCCTACGAGCAGTACTTC. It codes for CASSVADSSYEQYF.

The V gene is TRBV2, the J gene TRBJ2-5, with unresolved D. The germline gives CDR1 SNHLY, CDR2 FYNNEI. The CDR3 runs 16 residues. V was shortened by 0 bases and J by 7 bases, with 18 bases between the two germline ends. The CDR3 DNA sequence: TGTGCCAGCAGTGAAGCGCGAGCGACTTCCTCGGGGACCCAGTACTTC. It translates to CASSEARATSSGTQYF.

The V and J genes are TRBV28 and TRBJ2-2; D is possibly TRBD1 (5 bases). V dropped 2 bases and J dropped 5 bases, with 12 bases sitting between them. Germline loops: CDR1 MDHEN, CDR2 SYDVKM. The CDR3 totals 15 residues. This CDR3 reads CASSLLRVKTGELFF. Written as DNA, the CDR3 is TGTGCCAGCAGTTTACTCAGGGTAAAAACCGGGGAGCTGTTTTTT.

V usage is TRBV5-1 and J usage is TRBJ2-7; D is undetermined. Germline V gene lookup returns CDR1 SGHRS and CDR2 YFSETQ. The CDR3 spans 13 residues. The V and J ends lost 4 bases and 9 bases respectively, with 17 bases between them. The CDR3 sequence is CASSPTPSQSQYF. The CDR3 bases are TGCGCCAGCAGCCCCACCCCCTCCCAGTCGCAGTACTTC.

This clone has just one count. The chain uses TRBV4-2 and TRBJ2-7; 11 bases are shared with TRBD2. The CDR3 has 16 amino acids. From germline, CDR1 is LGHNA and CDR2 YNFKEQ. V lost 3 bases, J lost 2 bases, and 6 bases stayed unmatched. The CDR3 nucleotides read TGTGCCAGCAGCCATCACCTAGCGGGGGGCCCCTACGAGCAGTACTTC. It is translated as CASSHHLAGGPYEQYF.

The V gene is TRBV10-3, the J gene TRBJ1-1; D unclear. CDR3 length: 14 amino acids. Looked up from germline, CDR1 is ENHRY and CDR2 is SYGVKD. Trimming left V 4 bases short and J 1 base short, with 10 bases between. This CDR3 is CAISVGGENTEAFF. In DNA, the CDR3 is TGTGCCATCAGTGTCGGCGGAGAGAACACTGAAGCTTTCTTT.

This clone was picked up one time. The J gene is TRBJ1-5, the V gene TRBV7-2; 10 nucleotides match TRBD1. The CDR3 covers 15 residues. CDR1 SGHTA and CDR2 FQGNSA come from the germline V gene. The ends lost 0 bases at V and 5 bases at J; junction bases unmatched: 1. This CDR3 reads CASSLAGQGYQPQHF. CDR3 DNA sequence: TGTGCCAGCAGCTTAGCGGGACAGGGGTATCAGCCCCAGCATTTT.

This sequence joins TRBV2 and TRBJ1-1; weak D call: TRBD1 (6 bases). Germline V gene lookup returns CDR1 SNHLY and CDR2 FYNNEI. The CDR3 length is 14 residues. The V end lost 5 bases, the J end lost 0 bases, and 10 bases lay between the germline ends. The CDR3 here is CASSLQGVNTEAFF. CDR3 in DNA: TGTGCCAGCAGTTTACAGGGTGTGAACACTGAAGCTTTCTTT.

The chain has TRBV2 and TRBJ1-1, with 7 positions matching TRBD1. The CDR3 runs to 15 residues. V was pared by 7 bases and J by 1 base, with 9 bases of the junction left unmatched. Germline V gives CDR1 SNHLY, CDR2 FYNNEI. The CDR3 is CASTRSTGANTEAFF. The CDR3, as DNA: TGTGCCAGCACCCGGTCCACAGGGGCGAACACTGAAGCTTTCTTT. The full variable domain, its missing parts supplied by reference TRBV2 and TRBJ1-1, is EPEVTQTPSHQVTQMGQEVILRCVPISNHLYFYWYRQILGQKVEFLVSFYNNEISEKSEIFDDQFSVERPDGSNFTLKIRSTKLEDSAMYFCASTRSTGANTEAFFGQGTRLTVV.

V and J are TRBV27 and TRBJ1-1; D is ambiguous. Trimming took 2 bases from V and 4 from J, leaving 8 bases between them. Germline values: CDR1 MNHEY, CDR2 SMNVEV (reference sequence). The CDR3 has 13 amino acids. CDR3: CASSLAGFTEAFF. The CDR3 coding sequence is TGTGCCAGCAGTTTAGCGGGGTTCACTGAAGCTTTCTTT.

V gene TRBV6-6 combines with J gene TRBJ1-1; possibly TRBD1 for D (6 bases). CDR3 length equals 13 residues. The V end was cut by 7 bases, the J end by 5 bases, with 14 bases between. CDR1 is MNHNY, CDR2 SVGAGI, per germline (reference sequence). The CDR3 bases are TGTGCCAGCACTACAGGGAGTAGGACTGAAGCTTTCTTT. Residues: CASTTGSRTEAFF.